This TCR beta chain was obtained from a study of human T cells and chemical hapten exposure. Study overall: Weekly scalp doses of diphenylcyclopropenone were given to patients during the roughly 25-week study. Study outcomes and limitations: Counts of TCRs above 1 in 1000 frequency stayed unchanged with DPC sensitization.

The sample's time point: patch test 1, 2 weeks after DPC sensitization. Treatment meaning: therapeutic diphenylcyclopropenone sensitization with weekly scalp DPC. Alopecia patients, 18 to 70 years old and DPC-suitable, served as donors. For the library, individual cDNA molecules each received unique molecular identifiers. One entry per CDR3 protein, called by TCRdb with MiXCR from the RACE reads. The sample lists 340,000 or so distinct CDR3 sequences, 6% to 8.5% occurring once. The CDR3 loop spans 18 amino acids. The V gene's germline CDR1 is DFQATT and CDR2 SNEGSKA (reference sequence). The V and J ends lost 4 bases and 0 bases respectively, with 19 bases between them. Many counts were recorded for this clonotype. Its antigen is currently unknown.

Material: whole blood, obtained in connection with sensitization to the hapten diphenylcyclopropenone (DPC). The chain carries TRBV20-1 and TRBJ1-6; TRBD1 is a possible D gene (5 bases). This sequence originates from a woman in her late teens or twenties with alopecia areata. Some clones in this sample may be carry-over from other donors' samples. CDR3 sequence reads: CSATMGDFPSSYNSPLHF. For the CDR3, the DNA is TGCAGTGCTACCATGGGGGACTTCCCGAGCTCCTATAATTCACCCCTCCACTTT.